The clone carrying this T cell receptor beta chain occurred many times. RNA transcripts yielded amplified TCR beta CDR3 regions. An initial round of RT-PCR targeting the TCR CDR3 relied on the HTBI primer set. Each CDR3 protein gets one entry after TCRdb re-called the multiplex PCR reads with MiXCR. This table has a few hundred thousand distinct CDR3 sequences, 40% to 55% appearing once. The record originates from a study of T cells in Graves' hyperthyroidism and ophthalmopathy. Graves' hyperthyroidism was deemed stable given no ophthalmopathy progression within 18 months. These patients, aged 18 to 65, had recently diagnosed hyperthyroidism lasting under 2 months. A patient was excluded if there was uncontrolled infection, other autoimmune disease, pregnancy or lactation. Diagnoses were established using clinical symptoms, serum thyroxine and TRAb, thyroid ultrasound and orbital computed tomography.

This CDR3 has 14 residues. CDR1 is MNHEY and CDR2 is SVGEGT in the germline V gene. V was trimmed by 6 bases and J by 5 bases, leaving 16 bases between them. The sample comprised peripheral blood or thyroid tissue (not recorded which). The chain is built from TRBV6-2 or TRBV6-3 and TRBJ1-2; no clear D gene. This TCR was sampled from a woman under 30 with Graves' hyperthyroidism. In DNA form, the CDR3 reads TGTGCCAGCAGCTTACTAGGAGCTCGGTATGGCTACACCTTC. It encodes CASSLLGARYGYTF.